This T cell receptor beta chain was sequenced during a study of T cells in women clearing cervical HPV infection. For the study at large: Cases were women with histologically confirmed HPV16-related CIN3 or worse, including 2 invasive cancers. Cases' blood sampling followed lesion detection by median about 150 days (90 to 200). Blood came at first lesion visit for cases, post-clearance for controls.

With regard to this clone: The antigen is unknown. The read stops 3 residues short of the end of the CDR3; the missing end is completed from the germline J gene. Other DNA sequences in this sample translate to the same CDR3.

Study results and limitations: Cases carried less TRBV6-7 than controls: roughly 0.11% versus 0.16%.

Using immunoSEQ multiplex PCR, the repertoire was profiled, and TCRdb retains in-frame clones only, with some absent. The listing records tens of thousands of clones. V dropped 6 bases and J dropped 6; count of bases not matched to a gene: 4. Germline CDR1 SGHTA, CDR2 FQGTGA. The CDR3 length is 13 residues. The chain carries TRBV7-3 and TRBJ2-1, with 8 bases lining up with TRBD1. The receptor's source is a woman aged 18 to 69 with a cervical HPV16 infection that either progressed to CIN3+ or cleared (not recorded which). Sample: blood buffy coat. CDR3 DNA, as far as it was read: TGTGCCAGCAGTTCCGGACAGGGCAATGAG. It translates to CASSSGQGNE. The whole CDR3 sequence is CASSSGQGNEQFF.